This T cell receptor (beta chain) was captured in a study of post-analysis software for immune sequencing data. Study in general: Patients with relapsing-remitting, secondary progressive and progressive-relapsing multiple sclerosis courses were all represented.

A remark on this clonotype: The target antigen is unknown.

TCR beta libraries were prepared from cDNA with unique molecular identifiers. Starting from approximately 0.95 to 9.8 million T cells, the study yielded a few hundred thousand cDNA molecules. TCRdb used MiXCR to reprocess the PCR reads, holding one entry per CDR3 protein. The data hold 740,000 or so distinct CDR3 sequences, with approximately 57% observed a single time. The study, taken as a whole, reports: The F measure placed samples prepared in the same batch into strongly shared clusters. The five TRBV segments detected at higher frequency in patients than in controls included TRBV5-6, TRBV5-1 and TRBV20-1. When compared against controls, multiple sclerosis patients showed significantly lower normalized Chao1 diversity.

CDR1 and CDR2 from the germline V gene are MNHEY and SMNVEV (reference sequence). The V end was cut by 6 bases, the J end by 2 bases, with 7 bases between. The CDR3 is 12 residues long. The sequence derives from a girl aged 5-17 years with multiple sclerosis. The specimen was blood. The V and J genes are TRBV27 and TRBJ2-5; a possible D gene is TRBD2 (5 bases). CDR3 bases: TGTGCCAGCAGGGAGCGGCAAGAGACCCAGTACTTC. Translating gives CASRERQETQYF.